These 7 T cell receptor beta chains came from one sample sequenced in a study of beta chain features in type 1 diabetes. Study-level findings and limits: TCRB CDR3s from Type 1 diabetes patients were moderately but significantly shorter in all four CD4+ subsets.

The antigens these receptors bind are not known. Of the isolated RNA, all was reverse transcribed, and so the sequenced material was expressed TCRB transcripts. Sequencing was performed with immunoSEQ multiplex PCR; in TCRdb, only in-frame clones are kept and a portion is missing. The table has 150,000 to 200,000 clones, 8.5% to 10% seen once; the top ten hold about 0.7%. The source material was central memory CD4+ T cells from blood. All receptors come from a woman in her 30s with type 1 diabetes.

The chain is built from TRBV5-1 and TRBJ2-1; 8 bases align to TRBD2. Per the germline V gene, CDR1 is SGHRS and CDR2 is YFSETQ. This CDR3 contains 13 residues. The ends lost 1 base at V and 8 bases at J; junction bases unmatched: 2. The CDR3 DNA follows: TGCGCCAGCAGCTTGTCTAGCGGGTATGAGCAGTTCTTC. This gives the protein CASSLSSGYEQFF. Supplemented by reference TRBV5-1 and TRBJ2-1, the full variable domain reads KAGVTQTPRYLIKTRGQQVTLSCSPISGHRSVSWYQQTPGQGLQFLFEYFSETQRNKGNFPGRFSGRQFSNSRSEMNVSTLELGDSALYLCASSLSSGYEQFFGPGTRLTVL.

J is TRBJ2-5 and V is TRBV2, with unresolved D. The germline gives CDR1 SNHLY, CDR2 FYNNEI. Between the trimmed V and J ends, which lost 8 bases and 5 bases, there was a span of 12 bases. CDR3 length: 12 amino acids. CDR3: CASFLARETQYF. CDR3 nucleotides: TGTGCCAGCTTTCTCGCGCGTGAGACCCAGTACTTC. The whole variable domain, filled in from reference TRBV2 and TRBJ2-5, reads EPEVTQTPSHQVTQMGQEVILRCVPISNHLYFYWYRQILGQKVEFLVSFYNNEISEKSEIFDDQFSVERPDGSNFTLKIRSTKLEDSAMYFCASFLARETQYFGPGTRLLVL.

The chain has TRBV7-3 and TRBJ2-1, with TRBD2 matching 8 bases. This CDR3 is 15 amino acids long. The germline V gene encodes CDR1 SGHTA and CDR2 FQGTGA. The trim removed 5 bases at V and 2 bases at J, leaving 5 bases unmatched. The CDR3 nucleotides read TGTGCCAGCAGCAGAACTAGCGGACCCTACAATGAGCAGTTCTTC. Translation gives CASSRTSGPYNEQFF.

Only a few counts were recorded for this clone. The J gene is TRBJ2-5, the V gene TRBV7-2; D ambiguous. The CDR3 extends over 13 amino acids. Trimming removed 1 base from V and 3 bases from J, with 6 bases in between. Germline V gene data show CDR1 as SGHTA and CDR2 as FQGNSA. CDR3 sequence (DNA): TGTGCCAGCAGCTTAGTGGCAGAAGAGACCCAGTACTTC. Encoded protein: CASSLVAEETQYF.

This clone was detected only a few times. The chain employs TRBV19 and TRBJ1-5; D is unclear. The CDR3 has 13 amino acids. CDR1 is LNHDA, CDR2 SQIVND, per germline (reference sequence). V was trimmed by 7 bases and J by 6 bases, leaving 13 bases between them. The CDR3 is CASNPGLRQPQHF. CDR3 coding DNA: TGTGCCAGTAACCCTGGGCTCCGTCAGCCCCAGCATTTT.

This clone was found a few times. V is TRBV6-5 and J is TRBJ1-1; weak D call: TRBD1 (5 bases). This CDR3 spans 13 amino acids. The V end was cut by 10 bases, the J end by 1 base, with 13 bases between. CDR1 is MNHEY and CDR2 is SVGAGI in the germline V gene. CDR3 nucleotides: TGTGCCACCAAGACAGCCACGAACACTGAAGCTTTCTTT. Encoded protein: CATKTATNTEAFF.

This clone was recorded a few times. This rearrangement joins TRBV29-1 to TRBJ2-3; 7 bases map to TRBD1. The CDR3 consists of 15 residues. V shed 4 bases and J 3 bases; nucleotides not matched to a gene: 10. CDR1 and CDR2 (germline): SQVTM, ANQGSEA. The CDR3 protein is CSVATGWGMTDTQYF. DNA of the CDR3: TGCAGCGTTGCGACAGGGTGGGGTATGACAGATACGCAGTATTTT.